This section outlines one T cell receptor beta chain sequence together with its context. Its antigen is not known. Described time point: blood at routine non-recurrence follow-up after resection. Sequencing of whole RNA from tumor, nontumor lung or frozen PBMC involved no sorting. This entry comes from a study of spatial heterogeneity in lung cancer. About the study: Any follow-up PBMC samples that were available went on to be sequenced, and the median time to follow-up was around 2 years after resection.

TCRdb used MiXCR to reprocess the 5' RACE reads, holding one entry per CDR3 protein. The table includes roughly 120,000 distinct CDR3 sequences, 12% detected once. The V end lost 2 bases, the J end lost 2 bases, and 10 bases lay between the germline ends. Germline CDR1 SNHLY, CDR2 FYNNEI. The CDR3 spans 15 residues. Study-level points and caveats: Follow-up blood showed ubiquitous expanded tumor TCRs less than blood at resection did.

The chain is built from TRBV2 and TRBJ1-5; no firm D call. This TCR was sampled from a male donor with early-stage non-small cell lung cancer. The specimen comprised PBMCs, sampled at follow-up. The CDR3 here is CASSEQAWGNQPQHF. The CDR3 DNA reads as TGTGCCAGCAGTGAACAAGCCTGGGGCAATCAGCCCCAGCATTTT.